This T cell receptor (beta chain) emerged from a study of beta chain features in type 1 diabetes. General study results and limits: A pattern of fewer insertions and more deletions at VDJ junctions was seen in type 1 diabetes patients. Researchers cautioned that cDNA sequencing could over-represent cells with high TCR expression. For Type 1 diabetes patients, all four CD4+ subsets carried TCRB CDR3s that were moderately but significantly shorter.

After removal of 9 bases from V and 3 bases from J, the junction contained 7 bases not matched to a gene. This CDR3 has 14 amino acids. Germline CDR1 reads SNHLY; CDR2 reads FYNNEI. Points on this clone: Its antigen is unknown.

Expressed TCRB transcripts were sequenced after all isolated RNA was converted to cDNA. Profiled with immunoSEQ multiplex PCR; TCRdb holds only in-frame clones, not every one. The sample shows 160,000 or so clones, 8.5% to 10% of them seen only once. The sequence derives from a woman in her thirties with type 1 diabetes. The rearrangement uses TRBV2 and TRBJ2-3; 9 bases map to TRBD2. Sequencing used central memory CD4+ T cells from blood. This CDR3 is CASIAGAGTDTQYF. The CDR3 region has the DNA TGTGCCAGTATAGCGGGAGCCGGTACAGATACGCAGTATTTT.